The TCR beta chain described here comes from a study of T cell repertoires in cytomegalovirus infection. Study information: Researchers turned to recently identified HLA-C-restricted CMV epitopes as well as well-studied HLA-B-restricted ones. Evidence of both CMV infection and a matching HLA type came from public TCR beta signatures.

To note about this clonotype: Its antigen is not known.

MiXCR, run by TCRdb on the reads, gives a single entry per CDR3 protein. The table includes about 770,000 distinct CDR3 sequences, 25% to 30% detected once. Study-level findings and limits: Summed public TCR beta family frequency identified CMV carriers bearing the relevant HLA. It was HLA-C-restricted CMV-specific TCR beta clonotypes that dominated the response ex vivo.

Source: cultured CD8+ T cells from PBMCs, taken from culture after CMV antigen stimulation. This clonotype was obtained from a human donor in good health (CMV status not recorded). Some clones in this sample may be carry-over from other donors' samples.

CDR3 sequence: CSARTSGGPSSYEQYF. CDR3 DNA: TGCAGTGCTAGGACTAGCGGGGGCCCGAGCTCCTACGAGCAGTACTTC. This sequence joins TRBV20-1 and TRBJ2-7; 12 bases fit TRBD2. V trimming: 3 bases; J trimming: 0 bases; junction bases outside the gene matches: 6. CDR1 DFQATT and CDR2 SNEGSKA come from the germline V gene (reference sequence). The CDR3 consists of 16 residues.